The next 18 T cell receptor beta chains were all read from a single sample in a study of blood T cell repertoires in COVID-19. This table comes from immunoSEQ multiplex PCR, and its TCRdb copy is limited to in-frame clones, with some not included. Among fewer than 350,000 clones listed, 81% were seen once. Sequencing input: peripheral blood. Receptors were obtained from a woman aged 55-69 years with active or convalescent COVID-19.

V is TRBV27 and J is TRBJ2-7; 15 nucleotides align to TRBD2. This CDR3 spans 15 amino acids. V lost 6 bases, J lost 7 bases, and 7 bases stayed unmatched. In germline, CDR1 is MNHEY, CDR2 SMNVEV (reference sequence). CDR3 in amino acids: CASSPGLAGGVEQYF. CDR3 sequence (DNA): TGTGCCAGCAGCCCAGGACTAGCGGGGGGGGTAGAGCAGTACTTC.

This clone was observed a handful of times. The chain employs TRBV5-4 and TRBJ2-2; tentatively, D is TRBD2 (5 bases). V was cut by 7 bases and J by 4 bases, with 17 bases left in between. The CDR3 covers 15 residues. The germline CDR1 and CDR2 sequences are SGHNT and YYREEE (reference sequence). The CDR3, as DNA: TGTGCCAGCGCGCCCTCCGGGGTCGGCACCGGGGAGCTGTTTTTT. Translation: CASAPSGVGTGELFF.

V and J are TRBV14 and TRBJ1-6; the D is unclear. Germline V CDR1 and CDR2: SGHDN, FVKESK. The CDR3 has 15 amino acids. Trimming took 1 base from V and 9 from J, leaving 13 bases between them. CDR3 in DNA: TGTGCCAGCAGCCAAGCGGTTGGAGGGTCTTCACCCCTCCACTTT. This encodes CASSQAVGGSSPLHF.

The gene calls are TRBV27 and TRBJ2-7; no firm D call. CDR3 size: 15 residues. The ends were cut back, 1 base at V and 3 bases at J, with 13 bases in the middle. Germline values: CDR1 MNHEY, CDR2 SMNVEV (reference sequence). Here the CDR3 DNA reads TGTGCCAGCAGTTTATACGGTATCTCAAACTACGAGCAGTACTTC. Translating it yields CASSLYGISNYEQYF.

This sequence joins TRBV11-2 and TRBJ2-7; 11 bases map to TRBD1. In germline, CDR1 is SGHAT, CDR2 FQNNGV. CDR3 size: 14 residues. With 5 bases clipped from V and 2 bases from J, the junction kept 2 bases outside the gene matches. CDR3 residues: CASSLGQGAYEQYF. CDR3 bases: TGTGCCAGCAGCCTGGGACAGGGGGCCTACGAGCAGTACTTC.

This clone was detected once. This chain connects TRBV4-3 to TRBJ2-1; TRBD2 is a possible D gene (6 bases). The CDR3 contains 16 residues. V was pared by 4 bases and J by 5 bases, with 18 bases between. CDR1 LGHNA and CDR2 YSLEER come from the germline V gene. DNA for the CDR3: TGCGCCAGCAGCCGCCTGACTAGAGTGAGGGACAATGAGCAGTTCTTC. Its protein is CASSRLTRVRDNEQFF.

This clone was recorded a few times. The chain carries TRBV5-6 and TRBJ1-6, with 8 bases matching TRBD1. The germline V gene encodes CDR1 SGHDT and CDR2 YYEEEE. J was trimmed by 9 bases and V by 2 bases; bases with no gene match: 4. This CDR3 spans 14 amino acids. The CDR3 protein is CASSLQTGGSPLHF. CDR3 DNA sequence: TGTGCCAGCAGCTTACAAACAGGGGGTTCACCCCTCCACTTT.

The genes are TRBV12-3 or TRBV12-4 and TRBJ1-3; D is possibly TRBD1 (5 bases). The CDR3 length is 13 residues. V was clipped by 4 bases and J by 4 bases, with 8 bases between them. Here the CDR3 reads CASSSGEGNTIYF. CDR3 DNA sequence: TGTGCCAGCAGTTCGGGGGAAGGAAACACCATATATTTT.

The rearrangement uses TRBV6-5 and TRBJ2-5; the match to TRBD2 covers 7 bases. Trimming at V came to 9 bases and at J to 5 bases, leaving 12 bases not matched to a gene. This CDR3 is 14 amino acids long. CDR1 is MNHEY, CDR2 SVGAGI, per germline. CDR3 protein: CASYRRGYPETQYF. The CDR3 DNA follows: TGTGCCAGTTACCGGCGGGGGTATCCGGAGACCCAGTACTTC.

The CDR3 DNA is TGTGCCAGCAGTTCTTCTCTCGCAGATACGCAGTATTTT. This sequence encodes CASSSSLADTQYF. The genes are TRBV6-4 and TRBJ2-3; D gene ambiguous. CDR3 length: 13 residues. Germline V lookup: CDR1 MRHNA, CDR2 SNTAGT. Trimming pared 5 bases from V and 4 bases from J, leaving 10 bases between.

The rearrangement links TRBV4-2 to TRBJ1-1, with D perhaps matching TRBD1 (5 bases). The CDR3 is made up of 16 amino acids. Trimming removed 0 bases at V and 4 bases at J, with 15 bases between. Germline CDR1 and CDR2: LGHNA and YNFKEQ. The CDR3 loop is CASSQEGGTGPTEAFF. CDR3 in DNA: TGTGCCAGCAGCCAAGAGGGGGGGACCGGCCCCACTGAAGCTTTCTTT.

The V gene is TRBV5-6, the J gene TRBJ2-3; 10 bases map to TRBD2. The CDR3 covers 15 residues. Germline V CDR1 and CDR2: SGHDT, YYEEEE. Trimming at V came to 4 bases and at J to 1 base, leaving 3 bases not matched to a gene. CDR3 DNA: TGTGCCAGCAGCGCGCTAGCGGGGGGCACAGATACGCAGTATTTT. It translates to CASSALAGGTDTQYF.

The V call is TRBV25-1, the J call TRBJ2-7; no definite D call. This CDR3 has 13 residues. Per the germline V gene, CDR1 is MGHDK and CDR2 is SYGVNS. V was shortened by 2 bases and J by 3 bases, with 8 bases between the two germline ends. This CDR3 is CASSEARVYEQYF. DNA of the CDR3: TGTGCCAGCAGTGAAGCGAGAGTCTACGAGCAGTACTTC.

The chain uses TRBV19 and TRBJ1-4; D is perhaps TRBD1 (5 bases). V lost 4 bases and J 7 bases, leaving 13 bases between the germline ends. The CDR3 contains 14 residues. Germline loops: CDR1 LNHDA, CDR2 SQIVND (reference sequence). CDR3 in amino acids: CASSTQGFSEKLFF. For the CDR3, the DNA is TGTGCCAGTAGTACTCAGGGATTTAGTGAAAAACTGTTTTTT.

The chain carries TRBV4-1 and TRBJ1-4, with a possible D match to TRBD1 (5 bases). The CDR3 runs to 17 residues. Trimming shortened V by 1 base and J by 3 bases, and 15 bases separated the two germline ends. CDR1 is MGHRA, CDR2 YSYEKL, per germline. The CDR3 loop reads CASSQGGGGRANEKLFF. The CDR3 nucleotides read TGCGCCAGCAGCCAAGGCGGGGGAGGAAGGGCTAATGAAAAACTGTTTTTT.

This chain connects TRBV10-3 to TRBJ1-4; D not resolved. The CDR3 has 12 residues. Germline V CDR1 and CDR2: ENHRY, SYGVKD. V was trimmed by 5 bases and J by 6 bases, leaving 7 bases between them. This CDR3 reads CAISPGDEKLFF. CDR3 coding DNA: TGTGCCATCAGTCCCGGGGATGAAAAACTGTTTTTT.

The J gene is TRBJ2-5, the V gene TRBV20-1, with a weak D call TRBD1 (6 bases). This CDR3 is 11 amino acids long. Trimming stripped 5 bases from V and 2 bases from J, with 6 bases between. Germline V gene sequence: CDR1 DFQATT, CDR2 SNEGSKA (reference sequence). The CDR3 protein is CSADRQETQYF. In nucleotides, the CDR3 is TGCAGTGCTGACAGGCAAGAGACCCAGTACTTC.

V usage is TRBV6-2 or TRBV6-3 and J usage is TRBJ1-2; 11 bases agree with TRBD1. The trim removed 2 bases at V and 7 bases at J, leaving 0 bases unmatched. The CDR3 covers 13 residues. Germline V lookup: CDR1 MNHEY, CDR2 SVGEGT. The CDR3, as DNA: TGTGCCAGCAGTTACGGGACAGGGGGTGGCTACACCTTC. Its translation: CASSYGTGGGYTF.